One and the same sample provided the 21 T cell receptor beta chains below, sequenced in a study of beta chain features in type 1 diabetes. TCRB transcripts that were expressed got sequenced, as all of the isolated RNA had been reverse transcribed. Sequenced by immunoSEQ multiplex PCR; TCRdb stores in-frame clones only, minus some. The repertoire holds 200,000 to 250,000 clones, with approximately 11% as singletons. Material: central memory CD4+ T cells from blood. Receptor source: a man younger than 30 in good health.

The chain joins TRBV9 to TRBJ2-7, with D possibly TRBD2 on 5 matching bases. CDR3 size: 14 residues. V lost 3 bases and J lost 2, with 12 bases in between. Germline V gene data show CDR1 as SGDLS and CDR2 as YYNGEE. CDR3 DNA sequence: TGTGCCAGCAGCGAGAGGGCTGAGGCCTACGAGCAGTACTTC. This codes for CASSERAEAYEQYF.

This clone has just a few counts. V and J are TRBV5-1 and TRBJ2-7; the D gene is possibly TRBD2 (6 bases). The CDR3 totals 12 residues. The V gene lost 4 bases and the J gene lost 3 bases, with 8 bases spanning the gap. Germline V gene sequence: CDR1 SGHRS, CDR2 YFSETQ. The CDR3, as DNA: TGCGCCAGCAGCCCGACTAGCTACGAGCAGTACTTC. Translated, it gives CASSPTSYEQYF.

The V and J genes are TRBV30 and TRBJ1-3; unclear D gene. This CDR3 region has 13 residues. Germline lookup yields CDR1 GTSNPN and CDR2 SVGIG (reference sequence). V was trimmed by 3 bases and J by 3 bases, leaving 9 bases between them. The CDR3 coding sequence is TGTGCCTGGAGCGCCGTCTTTGGAAACACCATATATTTT. Protein product: CAWSAVFGNTIYF.

This chain links TRBV4-3 with TRBJ2-1, with TRBD2 matching over 9 bases. With V trimmed by 3 bases and J by 3 bases, 12 bases remained unmatched. The CDR3 is 18 amino acids. Germline V gene lookup returns CDR1 LGHNA and CDR2 YSLEER. CDR3 residues: CASSQVAVTSGFYNEQFF. In DNA form, the CDR3 reads TGCGCCAGCAGCCAGGTAGCCGTGACTAGCGGATTCTACAATGAGCAGTTCTTC.

This clone occurred many times. This sequence joins TRBV4-3 and TRBJ2-7, with 8 bases that match TRBD1. CDR1 is LGHNA and CDR2 is YSLEER in the germline V gene. The CDR3 is 16 amino acids. Unmatched junction bases numbered 12, after V lost 3 bases and J lost 5 bases. DNA for the CDR3: TGCGCCAGCAGCCAGAGCAATCAGGGGGCCTGGAACGAGCAGTACTTC. Its protein is CASSQSNQGAWNEQYF.

The V gene is TRBV18, the J gene TRBJ2-5; possibly TRBD1 or TRBD2 for D (5 bases each). V was cut by 6 bases and J by 5 bases, with 16 bases left in between. The CDR3 spans 14 residues. Per germline, CDR1 KGHSH and CDR2 LQKENI. CDR3 sequence: CASSPGRDGETQYF. CDR3 DNA: TGTGCCAGCTCGCCGGGACGGGACGGGGAGACCCAGTACTTC.

This clone was counted a few times. The rearrangement links TRBV5-1 to TRBJ2-2; D unclear. Per germline, CDR1 SGHRS and CDR2 YFSETQ. V lost 0 bases, J lost 3 bases, and 6 bases lay in between. CDR3 length equals 14 residues. This CDR3 reads CASSLETDTGELFF. In nucleotides, the CDR3 is TGCGCCAGCAGCTTGGAGACGGACACCGGGGAGCTGTTTTTT.

The chain links TRBV2 to TRBJ2-1, with TRBD2 matching 7 bases. From germline, CDR1 is SNHLY and CDR2 FYNNEI. The length of the CDR3 is 14 residues. The junction had 11 bases not matched to a gene; V was cut back by 5 bases and J by 10 bases. The CDR3 sequence is CASSSLSTSIEQFF. The DNA of the CDR3 is TGTGCCAGCAGTTCCCTCTCGACTAGCATCGAGCAGTTCTTC.

In this sample, this clone turned up once. The chain couples TRBV28 to TRBJ2-7; TRBD2 agrees at 7 bases. The CDR3 is 13 residues long. V trimming: 7 bases; J trimming: 4 bases; junction bases outside the gene matches: 7. Germline CDR1 and CDR2: MDHEN and SYDVKM. CDR3 amino acids: CASIAERGYEQYF. In DNA form, the CDR3 reads TGTGCCAGCATAGCAGAGCGGGGTTACGAGCAGTACTTC.

Turning to this clone: The sample carries other DNA sequences with the same CDR3. This rearrangement joins TRBV28 to TRBJ2-2; unclear D gene. The CDR3 extends over 13 amino acids. Germline CDR1 and CDR2: MDHEN and SYDVKM. Trimming took 2 bases from V and 5 from J, leaving 6 bases between them. CDR3 sequence reads: CASSLGRTGELFF. The CDR3 DNA follows: TGTGCCAGCAGTTTAGGAAGGACCGGGGAGCTGTTTTTT.

This sequence joins TRBV4-1 and TRBJ2-2; 14 nucleotides agree with TRBD2. Germline CDR1 and CDR2: MGHRA and YSYEKL. Trimming cost V 6 bases and J 6 bases; bases outside gene matches: 15. The CDR3 sequence is 19 residues long. Written as DNA, the CDR3 is TGCGCCAGCAGGCGAGGACTAGCGGGAGGAAGGAGTGGGGCCGGGGAGCTGTTTTTT. Its translation: CASRRGLAGGRSGAGELFF.

The table lists this clone with a few counts. The sample holds other DNA sequences that translate to the same CDR3. The V gene is TRBV20-1, the J gene TRBJ2-1; D is unclear. The CDR3 is 11 amino acids. V was clipped by 3 bases and J by 0 bases, with 0 bases between them. The germline CDR1 and CDR2 sequences are DFQATT and SNEGSKA (reference sequence). The CDR3 protein is CSASSYNEQFF. The CDR3, as DNA: TGCAGTGCTAGCTCCTACAATGAGCAGTTCTTC.

This clone was detected ten times or more. The gene calls are TRBV5-6 and TRBJ2-2; D not resolved. V dropped 5 bases and J dropped 1 base, with 12 bases sitting between them. Germline CDR1 SGHDT, CDR2 YYEEEE. This CDR3 contains 15 residues. CDR3 in amino acids: CASRLSYWNTGELFF. CDR3 nucleotide sequence: TGTGCCAGCAGACTCAGTTATTGGAACACCGGGGAGCTGTTTTTT.

This clone was counted a single time. The chain is built from TRBV7-2 and TRBJ1-5; 7 bases fit TRBD1. Germline V gene sequence: CDR1 SGHTA, CDR2 FQGNSA. With 5 bases clipped from V and 2 bases from J, the junction kept 6 bases outside the gene matches. The CDR3 runs 15 residues. CDR3 coding DNA: TGTGCCAGCAGCACGACAGGGACAGGCAATCAGCCCCAGCATTTT. Translating gives CASSTTGTGNQPQHF.

The V and J genes are TRBV18 and TRBJ2-7; no firm D call. This CDR3 region has 12 residues. V lost 3 bases to trimming and J lost 4 bases, with 7 bases between them. Per the germline V gene, CDR1 is KGHSH and CDR2 is LQKENI. The CDR3 here is CASSPGSYEQYF. The CDR3 DNA reads TGTGCCAGCTCACCGGGTTCTTACGAGCAGTACTTC.

This clone occurred a few times. The V call is TRBV30, the J call TRBJ2-5; the D gene is possibly TRBD1 (6 bases). The germline gives CDR1 GTSNPN, CDR2 SVGIG (reference sequence). The CDR3 has 12 residues. The V end was cut by 2 bases, the J end by 6 bases, with 10 bases between. In DNA, the CDR3 is TGTGCCTGGAGTAGTCAGGGGAAGACCCAGTACTTC. This gives the protein CAWSSQGKTQYF.

This chain uses TRBV4-2 with TRBJ2-7; 8 bases are shared with TRBD2. The CDR3 is 15 residues long. Trimming took 1 base from V and 0 from J; bases not matched to a gene: 2. CDR1 is LGHNA, CDR2 YNFKEQ, per germline. The CDR3 nucleotides read TGTGCCAGCAGCCAAGTTGCGGGGGGCTCCTACGAGCAGTACTTC. This encodes CASSQVAGGSYEQYF.

There are a few counts of this clone. J is TRBJ2-1 and V is TRBV30; D unclear. The germline gives CDR1 GTSNPN, CDR2 SVGIG (reference sequence). CDR3 length: 14 residues. V shed 6 bases and J shed 0 bases, with 12 bases lying between them. The CDR3 DNA sequence: TGTGCCTGTGAAAGCGAGAGCTCCTACAATGAGCAGTTCTTC. Translation gives CACESESSYNEQFF.

V is TRBV10-3 and J is TRBJ2-1, with 10 bases aligning to TRBD2. Germline V gene data show CDR1 as ENHRY and CDR2 as SYGVKD. V shed 0 bases and J 2 bases; nucleotides not matched to a gene: 1. The CDR3 totals 16 residues. The CDR3 is CAISESSGGTYNEQFF. CDR3 DNA: TGTGCCATCAGTGAGTCTAGCGGGGGGACCTACAATGAGCAGTTCTTC.

This clone showed up just a few times. V is TRBV15 and J is TRBJ1-1, with D uncertain. V shed 11 bases and J shed 1 base, with 14 bases lying between them. The length of the CDR3 is 13 residues. Per the germline V gene, CDR1 is LNHNV and CDR2 is YYDKDF (reference sequence). In DNA, the CDR3 is TGTGCCCGGGCACACTCGGGGAACACTGAAGCTTTCTTT. Its protein is CARAHSGNTEAFF.

On this clone: Other DNA sequences in the same sample also yield this CDR3. The chain recombines TRBV5-4 with TRBJ2-3, with 10 bases that match TRBD2. The CDR3 runs 14 residues. In germline, CDR1 is SGHNT, CDR2 YYREEE (reference sequence). Trimming at V came to 5 bases and at J to 6 bases, leaving 6 bases not matched to a gene. The CDR3 loop reads CASSLAGGRDTQYF. DNA of the CDR3: TGTGCCAGCAGTTTAGCGGGAGGTAGGGATACGCAGTATTTT.